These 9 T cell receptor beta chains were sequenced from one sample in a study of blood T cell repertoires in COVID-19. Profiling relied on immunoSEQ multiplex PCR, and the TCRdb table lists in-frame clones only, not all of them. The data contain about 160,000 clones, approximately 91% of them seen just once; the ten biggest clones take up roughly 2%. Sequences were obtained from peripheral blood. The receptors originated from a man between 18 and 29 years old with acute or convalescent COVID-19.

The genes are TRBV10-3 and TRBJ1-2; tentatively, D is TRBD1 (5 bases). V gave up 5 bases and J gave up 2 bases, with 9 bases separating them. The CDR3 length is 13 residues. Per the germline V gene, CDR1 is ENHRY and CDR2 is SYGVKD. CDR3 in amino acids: CAISTDRNYGYTF. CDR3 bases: TGTGCCATCAGTACCGACAGAAACTATGGCTACACCTTC.

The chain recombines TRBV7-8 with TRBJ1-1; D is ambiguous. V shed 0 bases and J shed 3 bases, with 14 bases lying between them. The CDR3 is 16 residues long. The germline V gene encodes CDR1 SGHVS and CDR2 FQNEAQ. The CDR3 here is CASSLAWPAEDTEAFF. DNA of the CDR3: TGTGCCAGCAGCTTAGCGTGGCCAGCGGAGGACACTGAAGCTTTCTTT.

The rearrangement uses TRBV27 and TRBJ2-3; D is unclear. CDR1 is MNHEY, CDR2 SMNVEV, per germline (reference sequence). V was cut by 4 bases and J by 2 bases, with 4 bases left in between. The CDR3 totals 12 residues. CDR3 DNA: TGTGCCAGCAGTTCCTTCACAGATACGCAGTATTTT. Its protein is CASSSFTDTQYF.

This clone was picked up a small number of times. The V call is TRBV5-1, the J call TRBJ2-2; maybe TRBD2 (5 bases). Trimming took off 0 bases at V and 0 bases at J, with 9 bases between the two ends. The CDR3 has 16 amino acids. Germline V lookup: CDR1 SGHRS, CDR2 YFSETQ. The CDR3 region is CASSLVMEANTGELFF. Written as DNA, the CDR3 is TGCGCCAGCAGCTTGGTGATGGAGGCGAACACCGGGGAGCTGTTTTTT. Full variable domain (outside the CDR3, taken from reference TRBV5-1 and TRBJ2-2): KAGVTQTPRYLIKTRGQQVTLSCSPISGHRSVSWYQQTPGQGLQFLFEYFSETQRNKGNFPGRFSGRQFSNSRSEMNVSTLELGDSALYLCASSLVMEANTGELFFGEGSRLTVL.

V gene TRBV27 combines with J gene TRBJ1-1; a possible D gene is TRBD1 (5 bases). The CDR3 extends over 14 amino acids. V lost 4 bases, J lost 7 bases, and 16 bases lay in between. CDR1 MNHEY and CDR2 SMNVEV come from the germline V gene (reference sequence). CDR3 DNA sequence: TGTGCCAGCAGTTCCTCGACAGCAGAACTTGAAGCTTTCTTT. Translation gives CASSSSTAELEAFF.

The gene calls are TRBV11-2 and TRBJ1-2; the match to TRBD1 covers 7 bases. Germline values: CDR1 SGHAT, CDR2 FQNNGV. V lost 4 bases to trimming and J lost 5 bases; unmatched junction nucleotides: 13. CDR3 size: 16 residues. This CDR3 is CASSSPSGQTNYGYTF. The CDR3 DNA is TGTGCCAGCAGCTCCCCATCGGGACAGACGAATTATGGCTACACCTTC.

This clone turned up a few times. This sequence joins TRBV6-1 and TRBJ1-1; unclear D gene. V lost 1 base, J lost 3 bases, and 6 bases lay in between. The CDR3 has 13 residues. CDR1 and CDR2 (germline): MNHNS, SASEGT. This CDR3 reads CASSEVSYTEAFF. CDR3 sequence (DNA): TGTGCCAGCAGTGAAGTTTCCTACACTGAAGCTTTCTTT.

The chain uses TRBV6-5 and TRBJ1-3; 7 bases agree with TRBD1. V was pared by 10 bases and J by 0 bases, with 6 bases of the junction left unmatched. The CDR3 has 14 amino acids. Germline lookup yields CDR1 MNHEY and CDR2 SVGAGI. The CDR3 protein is CATGNRGSGNTIYF. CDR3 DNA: TGTGCCACTGGTAACAGGGGCTCTGGAAACACCATATATTTT.

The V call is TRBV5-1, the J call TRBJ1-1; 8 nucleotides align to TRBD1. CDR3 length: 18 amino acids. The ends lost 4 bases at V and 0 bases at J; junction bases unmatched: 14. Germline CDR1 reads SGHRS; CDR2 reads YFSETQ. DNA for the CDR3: TGCGCCAGCAGCCAACCTCGTGGGACAGGAACCATGAACACTGAAGCTTTCTTT. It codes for CASSQPRGTGTMNTEAFF.